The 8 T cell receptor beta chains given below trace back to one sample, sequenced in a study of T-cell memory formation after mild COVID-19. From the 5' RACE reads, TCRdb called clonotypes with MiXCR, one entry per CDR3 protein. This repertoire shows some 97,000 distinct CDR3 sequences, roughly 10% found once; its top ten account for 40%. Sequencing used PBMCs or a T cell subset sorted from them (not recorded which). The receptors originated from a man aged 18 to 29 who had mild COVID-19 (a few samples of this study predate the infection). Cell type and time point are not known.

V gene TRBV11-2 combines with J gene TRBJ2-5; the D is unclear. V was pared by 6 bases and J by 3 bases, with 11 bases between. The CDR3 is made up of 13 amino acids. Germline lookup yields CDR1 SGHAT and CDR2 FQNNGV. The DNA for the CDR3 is TGTGCCAGCAGAAAAGGATGGGAAGAGACCCAGTACTTC. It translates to CASRKGWEETQYF.

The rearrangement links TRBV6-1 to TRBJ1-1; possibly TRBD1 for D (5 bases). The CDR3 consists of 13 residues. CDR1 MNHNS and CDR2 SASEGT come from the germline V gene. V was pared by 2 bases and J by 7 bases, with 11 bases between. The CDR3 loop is CASSESGGLEAFF. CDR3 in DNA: TGTGCCAGCAGTGAAAGTGGGGGTCTTGAAGCTTTCTTT.

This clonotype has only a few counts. CDR3 DNA: TGCAGCGCTTGGGTGGGCACAGATACGCAGTATTTT. Its protein is CSAWVGTDTQYF. The chain uses TRBV29-1 and TRBJ2-3, with D unresolved. The V gene's germline CDR1 is SQVTM and CDR2 ANQGSEA. This CDR3 is 12 amino acids long. V lost 7 bases and J lost 1, with 9 bases in between.

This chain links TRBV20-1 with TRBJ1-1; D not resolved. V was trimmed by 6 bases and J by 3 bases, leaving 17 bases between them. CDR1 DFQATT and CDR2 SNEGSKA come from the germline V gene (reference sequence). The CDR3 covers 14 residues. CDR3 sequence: CSALRVGGDTEAFF. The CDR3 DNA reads TGCAGTGCCCTAAGGGTCGGCGGGGACACTGAAGCTTTCTTT.

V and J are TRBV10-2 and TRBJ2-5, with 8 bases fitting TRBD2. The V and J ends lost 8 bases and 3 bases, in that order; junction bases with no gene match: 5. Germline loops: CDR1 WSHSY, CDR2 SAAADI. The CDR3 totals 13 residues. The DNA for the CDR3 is TGCGCCAGCTCTGGACTAGCCGAAGAGACCCAGTACTTC. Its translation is CASSGLAEETQYF.

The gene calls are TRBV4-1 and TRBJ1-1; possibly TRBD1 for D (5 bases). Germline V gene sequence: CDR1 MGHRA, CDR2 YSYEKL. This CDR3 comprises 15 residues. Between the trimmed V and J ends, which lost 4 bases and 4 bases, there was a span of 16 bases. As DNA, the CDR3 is TGCGCCAGCAGCCCCACGGGGGAATCGGGCACTGAAGCTTTCTTT. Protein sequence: CASSPTGESGTEAFF.

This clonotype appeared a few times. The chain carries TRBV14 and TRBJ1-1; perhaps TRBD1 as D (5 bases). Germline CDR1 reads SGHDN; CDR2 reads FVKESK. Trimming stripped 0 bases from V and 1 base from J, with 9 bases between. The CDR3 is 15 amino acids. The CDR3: CASSQEGRENTEAFF. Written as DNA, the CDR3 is TGTGCCAGCAGCCAAGAAGGCAGGGAGAACACTGAAGCTTTCTTT.

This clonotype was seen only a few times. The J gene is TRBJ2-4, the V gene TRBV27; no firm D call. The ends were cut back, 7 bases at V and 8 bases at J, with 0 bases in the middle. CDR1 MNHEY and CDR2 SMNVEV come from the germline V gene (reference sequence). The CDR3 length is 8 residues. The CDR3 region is CASNIQYF. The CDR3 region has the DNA TGTGCCAGCAACATTCAGTACTTC.